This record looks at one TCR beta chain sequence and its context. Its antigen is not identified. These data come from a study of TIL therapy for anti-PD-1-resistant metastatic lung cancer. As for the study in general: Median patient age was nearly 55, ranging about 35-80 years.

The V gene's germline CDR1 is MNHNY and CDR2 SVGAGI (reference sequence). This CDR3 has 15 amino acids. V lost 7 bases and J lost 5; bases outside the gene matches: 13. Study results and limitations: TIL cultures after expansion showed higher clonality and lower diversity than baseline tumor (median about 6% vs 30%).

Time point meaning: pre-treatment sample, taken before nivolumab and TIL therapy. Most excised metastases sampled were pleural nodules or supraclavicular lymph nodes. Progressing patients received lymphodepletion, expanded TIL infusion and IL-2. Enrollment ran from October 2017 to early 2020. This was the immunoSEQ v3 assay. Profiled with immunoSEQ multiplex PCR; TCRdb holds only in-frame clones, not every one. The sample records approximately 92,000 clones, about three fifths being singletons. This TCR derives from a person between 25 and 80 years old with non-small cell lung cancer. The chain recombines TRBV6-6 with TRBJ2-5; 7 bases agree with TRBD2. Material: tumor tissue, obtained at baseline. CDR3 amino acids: CASIWGGEREETQYF. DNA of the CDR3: TGTGCCAGCATCTGGGGGGGGGAGAGGGAGGAGACCCAGTACTTC.